The present T cell receptor beta chain was sequenced within a study of blood T cell repertoires in COVID-19. Looking at the study overall: Sources were T cells, B-cell-depleted T cells, or PBMCs; the material itself was cDNA or gDNA.

Generated by immunoSEQ multiplex PCR, the TCRdb table keeps only in-frame clones and is missing some. This sample yields some 33,000 clones, of which around 90% are seen a single time; 20% to 25% belongs to the top ten. Material for sequencing was peripheral blood. This clonotype was sampled from a man in his sixties with acute or convalescent COVID-19.

CDR3 sequence: CASSPESGTGLFEQYF. The CDR3 nucleotides are TGTGCCAGCTCACCAGAATCCGGGACAGGGTTATTCGAGCAGTACTTC. The chain links TRBV18 to TRBJ2-7; 9 bases match TRBD1. V was pared by 2 bases and J by 6 bases, with 11 bases of the junction left unmatched. The CDR3 is 16 residues long. The germline CDR1 and CDR2 sequences are KGHSH and LQKENI.